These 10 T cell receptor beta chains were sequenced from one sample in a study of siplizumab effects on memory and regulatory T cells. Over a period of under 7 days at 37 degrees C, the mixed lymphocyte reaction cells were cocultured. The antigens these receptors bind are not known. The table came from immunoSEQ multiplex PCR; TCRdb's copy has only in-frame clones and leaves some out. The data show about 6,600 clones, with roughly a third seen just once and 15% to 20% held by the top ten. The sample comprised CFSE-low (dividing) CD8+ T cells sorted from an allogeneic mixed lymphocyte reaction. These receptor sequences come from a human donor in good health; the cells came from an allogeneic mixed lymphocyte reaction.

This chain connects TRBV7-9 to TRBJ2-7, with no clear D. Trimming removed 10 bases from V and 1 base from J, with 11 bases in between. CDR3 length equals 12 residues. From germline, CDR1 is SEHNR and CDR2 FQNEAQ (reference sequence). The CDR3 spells CATRWGSYEQYF. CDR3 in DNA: TGTGCCACCAGGTGGGGTTCCTACGAGCAGTACTTC.

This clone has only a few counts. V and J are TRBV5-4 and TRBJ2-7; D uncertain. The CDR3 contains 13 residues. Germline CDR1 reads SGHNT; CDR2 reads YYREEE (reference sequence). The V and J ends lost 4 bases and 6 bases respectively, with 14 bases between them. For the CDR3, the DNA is TGTGCCAGCAGCCACGGAGTGGGCGTCGAGCAGTACTTC. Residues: CASSHGVGVEQYF. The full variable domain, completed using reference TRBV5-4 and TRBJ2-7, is ETGVTQSPTHLIKTRGQQVTLRCSSQSGHNTVSWYQQALGQGPQFIFQYYREEENGRGNFPPRFSGLQFPNYSSELNVNALELDDSALYLCASSHGVGVEQYFGPGTRLTVT.

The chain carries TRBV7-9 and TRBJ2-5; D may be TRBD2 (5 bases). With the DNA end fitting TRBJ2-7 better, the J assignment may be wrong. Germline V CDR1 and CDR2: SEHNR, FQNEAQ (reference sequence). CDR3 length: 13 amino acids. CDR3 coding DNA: TGTGCTTCACGGGGTGGGATCTCCTACGAGCAGTACTTC. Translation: CASRGGISYEQYF.

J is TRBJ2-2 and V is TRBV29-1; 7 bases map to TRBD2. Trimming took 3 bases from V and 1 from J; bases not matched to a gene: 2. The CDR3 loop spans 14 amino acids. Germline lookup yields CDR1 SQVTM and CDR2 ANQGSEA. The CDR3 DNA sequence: TGCAGCGTTGATTCTAGCGGGAACACCGGGGAGCTGTTTTTT. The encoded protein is CSVDSSGNTGELFF.

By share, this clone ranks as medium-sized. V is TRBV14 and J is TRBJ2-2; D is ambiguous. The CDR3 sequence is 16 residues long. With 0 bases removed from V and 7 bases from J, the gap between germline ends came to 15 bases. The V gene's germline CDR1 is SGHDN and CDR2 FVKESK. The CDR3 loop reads CASSQDYFFKDGELFF. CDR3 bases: TGTGCCAGCAGCCAAGATTATTTTTTCAAGGACGGGGAGCTGTTTTTT. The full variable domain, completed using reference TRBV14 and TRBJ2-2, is EAGVTQFPSHSVIEKGQTVTLRCDPISGHDNLYWYRRVMGKEIKFLLHFVKESKQDESGMPNNRFLAERTGGTYSTLKVQPAELEDSGVYFCASSQDYFFKDGELFFGEGSRLTVL.

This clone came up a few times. The CDR3 is CASSFGWQGITEAFF. The CDR3 coding sequence is TGTGCCAGCAGTTTTGGTTGGCAGGGAATAACTGAAGCTTTCTTT. V is TRBV28 and J is TRBJ1-1; D is possibly TRBD1 (5 bases). V was trimmed by 3 bases and J by 5 bases, leaving 16 bases between them. CDR3 length equals 15 residues. CDR1 and CDR2 from the germline V gene are MDHEN and SYDVKM.

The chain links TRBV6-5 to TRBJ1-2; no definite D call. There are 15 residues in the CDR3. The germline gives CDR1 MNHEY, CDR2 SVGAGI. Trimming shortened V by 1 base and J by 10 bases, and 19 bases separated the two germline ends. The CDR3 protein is CASSYYGPGSEDYTF. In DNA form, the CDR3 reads TGTGCCAGCAGTTACTACGGCCCGGGCAGCGAAGACTACACCTTC.

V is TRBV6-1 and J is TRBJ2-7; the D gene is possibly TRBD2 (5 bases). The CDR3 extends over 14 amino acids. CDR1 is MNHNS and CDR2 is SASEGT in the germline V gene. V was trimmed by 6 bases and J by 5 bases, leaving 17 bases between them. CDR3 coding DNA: TGTGCCAGCAGCCGGGCCACAGAGGGAGACGAGCAGTACTTC. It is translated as CASSRATEGDEQYF.

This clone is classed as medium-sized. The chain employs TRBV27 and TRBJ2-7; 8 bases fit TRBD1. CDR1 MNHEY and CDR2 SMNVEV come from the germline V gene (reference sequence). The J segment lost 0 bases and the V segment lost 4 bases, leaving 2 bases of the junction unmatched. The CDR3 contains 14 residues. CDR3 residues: CASSYTGGSYEQYF. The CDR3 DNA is TGTGCCAGCAGTTACACAGGGGGCTCCTACGAGCAGTACTTC.

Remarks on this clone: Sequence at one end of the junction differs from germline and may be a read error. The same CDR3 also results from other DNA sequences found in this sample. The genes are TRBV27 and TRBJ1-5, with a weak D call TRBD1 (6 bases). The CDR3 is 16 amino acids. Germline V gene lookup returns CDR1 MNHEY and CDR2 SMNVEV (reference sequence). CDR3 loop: CASCFGGGGGNQPQHF. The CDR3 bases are TGTGCCAGCTGTTTTGGGGGCGGGGGAGGGAATCAGCCCCAGCATTTT.